The rows below give T cell receptor beta chains drawn from one sample of a study of blood T cell repertoires in COVID-19. Assay used: immunoSEQ multiplex PCR; TCRdb lists only in-frame clones, some missing. Of under 250,000 clones listed, roughly 85% are singletons. Sequenced material: peripheral blood. These receptors originate from a woman older than 75 with acute or convalescent COVID-19. The CDR3 runs from the conserved cysteine through the conserved F or W. The D gene is left open where the match is weak. Clone size appears in some rows only: once, few, many, or a class for an expanded clone.

V: TRBV9; size: few; J: TRBJ1-1; D: NA; CDR3: CASSPNTVGEAFF; DNA: TGTGCCAGCAGTCCAAATACAGTTGGTGAAGCTTTCTTT
V: TRBV27; size: NA; J: TRBJ1-1; D: TRBD1; CDR3: CASSSRKQGALFTEAFF; DNA: TGTGCCAGCAGTTCGCGTAAACAGGGGGCCCTTTTCACTGAAGCTTTCTTT
V: TRBV19; size: NA; J: TRBJ1-5; D: TRBD1; CDR3: CASSGDRGRPQHF; DNA: TGTGCCAGTTCGGGGGACAGGGGTCGGCCCCAGCATTTT
V: TRBV6-5; size: NA; J: TRBJ1-5; D: TRBD1; CDR3: CAGQTGWNQPQHF; DNA: TGTGCCGGACAGACAGGGTGGAATCAGCCCCAGCATTTT
V: TRBV2; size: NA; J: TRBJ2-3; D: TRBD2; CDR3: CASRPGGGRTDTQYF; DNA: TGTGCCAGCAGGCCGGGGGGGGGCAGGACAGATACGCAGTATTTT
V: TRBV5-1; size: NA; J: TRBJ2-3; D: TRBD2; CDR3: CASSLQTSGGADTQYF; DNA: TGCGCCAGCAGCCTCCAGACTAGCGGGGGGGCGGATACGCAGTATTTT
V: TRBV27; size: NA; J: TRBJ1-2; D: NA; CDR3: CASSFAGPYGYTF; DNA: TGTGCCAGCAGTTTCGCTGGGCCCTATGGCTACACCTTC
V: TRBV13; size: NA; J: TRBJ2-3; D: TRBD2; CDR3: CASSLRGIAGSTDTQYF; DNA: TGTGCCAGCAGCTTACGGGGGATAGCGGGGAGCACAGATACGCAGTATTTT
V: TRBV18; size: NA; J: TRBJ1-2; D: NA; CDR3: CASSPGDSGGYTF; DNA: TGTGCCAGCTCACCAGGGGACTCGGGCGGCTACACCTTC
V: TRBV7-9; size: NA; J: TRBJ1-1; D: NA; CDR3: CASSFERDTEAFF; DNA: TGTGCCAGCAGCTTTGAACGAGACACTGAAGCTTTCTTT
V: TRBV3-1/TRBV3-2; size: NA; J: TRBJ2-3; D: TRBD1; CDR3: CASSQERGGCVTDTQYF; DNA: TGTGCCAGCAGCCAAGAAAGAGGGGGCTGTGTCACAGATACGCAGTATTTT
V: TRBV7-3; size: NA; J: TRBJ2-7; D: TRBD1; CDR3: CASSLTGFGDRGYEQYF; DNA: TGTGCCAGCAGCTTAACTGGCTTCGGGGACAGGGGCTACGAGCAGTACTTC
V: TRBV3-1/TRBV3-2; size: NA; J: TRBJ1-6; D: NA; CDR3: CASSQLRDNSPLHF; DNA: TGTGCCAGCAGCCAACTCAGGGATAATTCACCCCTCCACTTT
V: TRBV2; size: NA; J: TRBJ1-2; D: TRBD1; CDR3: CASSEAGTALYGYTF; DNA: TGTGCCAGCAGTGAAGCTGGGACAGCTCTCTATGGCTACACCTTC
V: TRBV7-2; size: few; J: TRBJ1-3; D: NA; CDR3: CASSLWRGLSGNTIYF; DNA: TGTGCCAGCAGCCTTTGGCGGGGATTGTCTGGAAACACCATATATTTT
V: TRBV2; size: once; J: TRBJ1-4; D: TRBD1; CDR3: CASRDVGTGGEKLFF; DNA: TGTGCCAGCAGGGACGTAGGGACAGGGGGTGAAAAACTGTTTTTT
V: TRBV5-4; size: few; J: TRBJ2-7; D: TRBD1; CDR3: CASSLGAPGQGIYEQYF; DNA: TGTGCCAGCAGCTTGGGGGCTCCGGGACAGGGGATCTACGAGCAGTACTTC
V: TRBV11-3; size: NA; J: TRBJ2-1; D: TRBD1; CDR3: CASSTRDRGPVSYNEQFF; DNA: TGTGCCAGCAGCACCCGGGACAGGGGGCCCGTTTCCTACAATGAGCAGTTCTTC
V: TRBV19; size: NA; J: TRBJ1-5; D: NA; CDR3: CASSNTLGVQPQHF; DNA: TGTGCCAGTAGTAACACCTTAGGGGTACAGCCCCAGCATTTT
V: TRBV5-6; size: NA; J: TRBJ1-4; D: NA; CDR3: CASSLAPGVGEKLFF; DNA: TGTGCCAGCAGCTTGGCGCCGGGGGTAGGTGAAAAACTGTTTTTT
V: TRBV30; size: NA; J: TRBJ1-1; D: NA; CDR3: CAWSYQGRNTEAFF; DNA: TGTGCCTGGAGTTATCAGGGGAGGAACACTGAAGCTTTCTTT
V: TRBV12-5; size: NA; J: TRBJ1-4; D: NA; CDR3: CASGPRGATNEKLFF; DNA: TGTGCTAGTGGTCCCCGGGGAGCAACTAATGAAAAACTGTTTTTT
V: TRBV12-5; size: NA; J: TRBJ1-5; D: NA; CDR3: CASARSNQPQHF; DNA: TGTGCTAGTGCGCGGAGCAATCAGCCCCAGCATTTT
V: TRBV5-5; size: NA; J: TRBJ1-6; D: NA; CDR3: CASSLDGKRNSPLHF; DNA: TGTGCCAGCAGCTTGGACGGGAAACGGAATTCACCCCTCCACTTT
V: TRBV3-1/TRBV3-2; size: NA; J: TRBJ1-2; D: NA; CDR3: CASSQAVRNYGYTF; DNA: TGTGCCAGCAGCCAAGCGGTGCGTAACTATGGCTACACCTTC
V: TRBV7-9; size: NA; J: TRBJ1-1; D: NA; CDR3: CASSLEVGNTEAFF; DNA: TGTGCCAGCAGCTTAGAAGTCGGGAACACTGAAGCTTTCTTT
V: TRBV12-3/TRBV12-4; size: NA; J: TRBJ2-3; D: NA; CDR3: CASSLGSTDTQYF; DNA: TGTGCCAGCAGTTTGGGCAGCACAGATACGCAGTATTTT
V: TRBV5-1; size: NA; J: TRBJ2-5; D: NA; CDR3: CASTGGGAQETQYF; DNA: TGCGCCAGCACCGGAGGGGGGGCCCAAGAGACCCAGTACTTC
V: TRBV6-5; size: NA; J: TRBJ2-5; D: TRBD1; CDR3: CASRDGTGVHF; DNA: TGTGCCAGCAGAGATGGGACAGGGGTCCACTTC
V: TRBV4-2; size: NA; J: TRBJ1-1; D: TRBD1; CDR3: CASSQVGRGTEAFF; DNA: TGTGCCAGCAGCCAAGTAGGCAGGGGGACTGAAGCTTTCTTT
V: TRBV3-1/TRBV3-2; size: few; J: TRBJ2-1; D: TRBD2; CDR3: CASSQLGLALNEQFF; DNA: TGTGCCAGCAGCCAGTTGGGACTAGCTCTCAATGAGCAGTTCTTC
V: TRBV30; size: NA; J: TRBJ1-1; D: NA; CDR3: CAWSTGTFTLRKNTEAFF; DNA: TGTGCCTGGAGTACCGGGACATTTACTCTTCGTAAGAACACTGAAGCTTTCTTT
V: TRBV5-4; size: NA; J: TRBJ1-1; D: NA; CDR3: CASSWDGQLNTEAFF; DNA: TGTGCCAGCAGTTGGGACGGACAGCTGAACACTGAAGCTTTCTTT
V: TRBV10-3; size: few; J: TRBJ2-5; D: TRBD1; CDR3: CAISESNQGARETQYF; DNA: TGTGCCATCAGTGAGTCGAATCAGGGGGCACGGGAGACCCAGTACTTC
V: TRBV15; size: NA; J: TRBJ1-2; D: NA; CDR3: CATSRDLRVGYTF; DNA: TGTGCCACCAGCAGAGATTTGAGAGTGGGCTACACCTTC
V: TRBV12-5; size: NA; J: TRBJ1-2; D: TRBD1; CDR3: CASGLSSGQAYYGYTF; DNA: TGTGCTAGTGGTTTATCTTCGGGACAGGCTTACTATGGCTACACCTTC
V: TRBV27; size: NA; J: TRBJ1-2; D: NA; CDR3: CASKGNSGGYTF; DNA: TGTGCCAGCAAGGGGAACTCGGGTGGCTACACCTTC
V: TRBV9; size: few; J: TRBJ1-4; D: NA; CDR3: CASSAGLDEKLFF; DNA: TGTGCCAGCAGTGCAGGATTGGATGAAAAACTGTTTTTT
V: TRBV24-1; size: NA; J: TRBJ1-2; D: TRBD1; CDR3: CATSDNNGQGYGYTF; DNA: TGTGCCACCAGTGACAATAATGGACAGGGCTATGGCTACACCTTC
V: TRBV28; size: NA; J: TRBJ2-5; D: TRBD2; CDR3: CASSLWGLRQETQYF; DNA: TGTGCCAGCAGTTTATGGGGACTACGTCAAGAGACCCAGTACTTC
V: TRBV7-3; size: NA; J: TRBJ1-2; D: TRBD1; CDR3: CASSRDRSGTGYTF; DNA: TGTGCCAGCAGCAGGGACAGGAGCGGAACGGGCTACACCTTC